A selection of T cell receptor beta chains follows, all from one sample in a study of cytomegalovirus exposure and HLA in healthy donors. Libraries were prepared by immunoSEQ multiplex PCR; TCRdb keeps only in-frame clonotypes and omits some of them. The sample has 160,000 or so clones; more than 65% are singletons. Specimen: PBMCs. The receptors were gathered from a young man in good health and CMV-seropositive. CDR3s include the opening cysteine and the closing phenylalanine or tryptophan. The D gene is left open where the match is weak. Size values are once, few and many counts, or a class for expanded clones, and some rows have none.

abundance,d_gene,j_gene,v_gene,CDR3aa,CDR3nt
NA,NA,TRBJ1-6,TRBV10-3,CAISESPGGSNSPLHF,TGTGCCATCAGTGAGTCCCCGGGGGGAAGTAATTCACCCCTCCACTTT
NA,TRBD1,TRBJ1-1,TRBV2,CASSEYRDRIMNTEAFF,TGTGCCAGCAGTGAATATAGGGACAGAATCATGAACACTGAAGCTTTCTTT
NA,NA,TRBJ1-1,TRBV11-2,CASSPYVGVATEAFF,TGTGCCAGCAGCCCATACGTCGGGGTCGCAACTGAAGCTTTCTTT
NA,NA,TRBJ2-1,TRBV5-1,CASSPGGLGGEEQFF,TGCGCCAGCAGCCCCGGGGGTCTTGGAGGTGAAGAGCAGTTCTTC
NA,NA,TRBJ1-1,TRBV27,CATKTGRGTEAFF,TGTGCCACCAAGACAGGTCGGGGCACTGAAGCTTTCTTT
NA,NA,TRBJ2-3,TRBV19,CASSIVGGDTQYF,TGTGCCAGTAGTATAGTTGGGGGGGATACGCAGTATTTT
few,NA,TRBJ1-3,TRBV9,CASSVAPGTQGNTIYF,TGTGCCAGCAGCGTAGCTCCAGGAACCCAAGGAAACACCATATATTTT
NA,NA,TRBJ2-2,TRBV5-6,CASSFTTGELFF,TGTGCCAGCAGCTTCACGACAGGGGAGCTGTTTTTT
few,NA,TRBJ1-1,TRBV19,CASSISTSTEAFF,TGTGCCAGTAGTATTTCCACCAGCACTGAAGCTTTCTTT
few,NA,TRBJ1-1,TRBV25-1,CASSFSTGNTEAFF,TGTGCCAGCAGTTTCTCGACAGGGAACACTGAAGCTTTCTTT
few,NA,TRBJ1-2,TRBV30,CAWRTDKRYGYTF,TGTGCCTGGAGAACCGACAAGAGATATGGCTACACCTTC
NA,NA,TRBJ1-1,TRBV6-4,CARAGVDTEAFF,TGTGCCAGGGCAGGGGTTGATACTGAAGCTTTCTTT
NA,TRBD1,TRBJ1-1,TRBV6-1,CASSVGQGYTEAFF,TGTGCCAGCAGTGTCGGACAGGGATATACTGAAGCTTTCTTT
NA,NA,TRBJ2-2,TRBV10-1,CASSEAGFATGELFF,TGCGCCAGCAGCGAAGCGGGTTTTGCCACCGGGGAGCTGTTTTTT
NA,TRBD1,TRBJ1-6,TRBV6-1,CASSETGSSPLHF,TGTGCCAGCAGCGAGACAGGGAGTTCACCCCTCCACTTT
few,NA,TRBJ1-2,TRBV6-5,CASSWGGSGYGYTF,TGTGCCAGCAGCTGGGGGGGTTCAGGCTATGGCTACACCTTC
few,NA,TRBJ1-1,TRBV5-1,CASSSGDGNTEAFF,TGCGCCAGCAGCTCGGGGGACGGCAACACTGAAGCTTTCTTT
NA,TRBD1,TRBJ1-1,TRBV6-6,CASSAPGQGAPEAFF,TGTGCCAGCAGTGCACCGGGACAGGGGGCGCCTGAAGCTTTCTTT
NA,NA,TRBJ2-3,TRBV5-4,CASTTASVGAGDTQYF,TGTGCCAGCACCACCGCTAGTGTCGGTGCGGGAGATACGCAGTATTTT
few,TRBD1,TRBJ1-1,TRBV6-6,CASSYRGQDTEAFF,TGTGCCAGCAGTTACAGGGGGCAGGACACTGAAGCTTTCTTT
NA,NA,TRBJ2-1,TRBV7-9,CASSNRFEQFF,TGTGCCAGCAGCAACCGGTTTGAGCAGTTCTTC